This TCR beta chain came from a study of blood T cell repertoires in COVID-19. At the level of the study: COVID-19 samples, acute and convalescent, were from the United States, Italy and Spain. PBMCs, B-cell-depleted T cells, or T cells provided the cDNA or gDNA that made up the material.

V lost 0 bases to trimming and J lost 1 base, with 10 bases between them. Germline lookup yields CDR1 SNHLY and CDR2 FYNNEI. This CDR3 comprises 16 residues. As handled by the study authors: Reference gene primer amplification yielded estimated nucleated cell counts. Sequencing was performed with immunoSEQ multiplex PCR; in TCRdb, only in-frame clones are kept and a portion is missing. Clonal size and the V and J genes are those of that table, whereas D and trimming came from the DNA. This sample has approximately 12,000 clones, with roughly 82% found just once. The V gene is TRBV2, the J gene TRBJ2-1; D remains unclear. Sequencing was performed on peripheral blood. This TCR was recovered from a woman in her sixties with acute or convalescent COVID-19. The CDR3 bases are TGTGCCAGCAGTGAAGCGAACAGCCTGTCCTACAATGAGCAGTTCTTC. This translates into CASSEANSLSYNEQFF.